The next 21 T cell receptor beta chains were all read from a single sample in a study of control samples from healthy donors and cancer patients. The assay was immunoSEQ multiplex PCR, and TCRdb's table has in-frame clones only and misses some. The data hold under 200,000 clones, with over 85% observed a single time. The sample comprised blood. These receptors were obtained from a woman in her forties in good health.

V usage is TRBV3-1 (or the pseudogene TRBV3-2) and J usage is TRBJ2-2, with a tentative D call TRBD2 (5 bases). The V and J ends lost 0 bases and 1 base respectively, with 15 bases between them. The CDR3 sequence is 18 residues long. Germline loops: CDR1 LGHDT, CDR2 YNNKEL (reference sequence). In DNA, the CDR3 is TGTGCCAGCAGCCAAGAAGACTATAGGCAGGTGAACACCGGGGAGCTGTTTTTT. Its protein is CASSQEDYRQVNTGELFF.

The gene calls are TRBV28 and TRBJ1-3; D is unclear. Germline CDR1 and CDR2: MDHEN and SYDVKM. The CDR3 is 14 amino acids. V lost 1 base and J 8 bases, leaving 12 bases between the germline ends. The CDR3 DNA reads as TGTGCCAGCAGTTTATCGGGAGGGAGAGACACCATATATTTT. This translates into CASSLSGGRDTIYF.

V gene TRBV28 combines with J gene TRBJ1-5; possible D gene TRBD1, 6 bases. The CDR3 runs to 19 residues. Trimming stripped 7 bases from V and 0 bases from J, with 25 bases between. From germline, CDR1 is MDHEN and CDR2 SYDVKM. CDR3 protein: CASNSAERGGPYSNQPQHF. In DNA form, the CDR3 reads TGTGCCAGCAACTCTGCTGAGAGAGGGGGTCCTTATAGCAATCAGCCCCAGCATTTT.

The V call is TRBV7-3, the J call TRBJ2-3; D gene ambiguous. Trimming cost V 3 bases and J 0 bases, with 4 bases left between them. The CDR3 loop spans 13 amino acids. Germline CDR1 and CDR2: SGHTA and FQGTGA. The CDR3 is CASSLSSTDTQYF. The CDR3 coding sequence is TGTGCCAGCAGCTTGTCTAGCACAGATACGCAGTATTTT.

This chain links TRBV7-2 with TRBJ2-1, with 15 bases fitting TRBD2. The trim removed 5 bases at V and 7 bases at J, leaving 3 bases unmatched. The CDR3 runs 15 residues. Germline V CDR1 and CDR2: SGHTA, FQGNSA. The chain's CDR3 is CASSQGLAGGNEQFF. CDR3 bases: TGTGCCAGCAGCCAAGGACTAGCGGGAGGGAATGAGCAGTTCTTC.

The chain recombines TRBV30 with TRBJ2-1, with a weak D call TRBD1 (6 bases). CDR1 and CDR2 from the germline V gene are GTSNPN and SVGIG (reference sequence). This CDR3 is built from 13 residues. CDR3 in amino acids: CAGALSSYNEQFF. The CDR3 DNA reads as TGTGCGGGGGCCCTGAGCTCCTACAATGAGCAGTTCTTC.

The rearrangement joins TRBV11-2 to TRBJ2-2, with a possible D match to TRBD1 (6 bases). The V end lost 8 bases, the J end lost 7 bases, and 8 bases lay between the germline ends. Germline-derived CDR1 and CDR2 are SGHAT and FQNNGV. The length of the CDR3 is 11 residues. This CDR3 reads CASEGDGELFF. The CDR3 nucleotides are TGTGCCAGCGAGGGGGACGGGGAGCTGTTTTTT.

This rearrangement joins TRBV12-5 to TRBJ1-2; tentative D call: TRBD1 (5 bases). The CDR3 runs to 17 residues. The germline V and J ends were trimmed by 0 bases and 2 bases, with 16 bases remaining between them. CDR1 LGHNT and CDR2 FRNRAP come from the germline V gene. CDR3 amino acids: CASGLVQKGRSNYGYTF. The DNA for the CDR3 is TGTGCTAGTGGTTTGGTACAGAAGGGGAGGTCGAACTATGGCTACACCTTC. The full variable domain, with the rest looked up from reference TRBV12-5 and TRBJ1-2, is DARVTQTPRHKVTEMGQEVTMRCQPILGHNTVFWYRQTMMQGLELLAYFRNRAPLDDSGMPKDRFSAEMPDATLATLKIQPSEPRDSAVYFCASGLVQKGRSNYGYTFGSGTRLTVV.

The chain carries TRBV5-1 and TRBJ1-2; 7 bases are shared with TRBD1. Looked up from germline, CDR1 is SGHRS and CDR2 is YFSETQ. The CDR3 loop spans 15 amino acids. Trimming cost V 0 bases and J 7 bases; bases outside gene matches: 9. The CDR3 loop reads CASSLVGRHRGGYTF. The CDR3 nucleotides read TGCGCCAGCAGCTTGGTCGGCCGGCACAGGGGTGGCTACACCTTC.

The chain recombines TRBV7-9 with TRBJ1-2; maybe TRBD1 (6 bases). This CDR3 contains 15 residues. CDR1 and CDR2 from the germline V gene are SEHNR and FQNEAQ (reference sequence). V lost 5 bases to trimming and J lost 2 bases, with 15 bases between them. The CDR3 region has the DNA TGTGCCAGCAGCGCGACAGGACCGCGGAACTATGGCTACACCTTC. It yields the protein CASSATGPRNYGYTF. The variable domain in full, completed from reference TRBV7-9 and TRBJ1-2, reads DTGVSQNPRHKITKRGQNVTFRCDPISEHNRLYWYRQTLGQGPEFLTYFQNEAQLEKSRLLSDRFSAERPKGSFSTLEIQRTEQGDSAMYLCASSATGPRNYGYTFGSGTRLTVV.

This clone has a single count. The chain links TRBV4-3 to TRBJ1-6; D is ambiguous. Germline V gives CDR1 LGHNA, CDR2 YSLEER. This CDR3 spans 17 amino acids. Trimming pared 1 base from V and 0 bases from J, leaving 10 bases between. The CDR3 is CASSQVEQLSYNSPLHF. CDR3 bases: TGCGCCAGCAGCCAAGTTGAACAGCTCTCCTATAATTCACCCCTCCACTTT.

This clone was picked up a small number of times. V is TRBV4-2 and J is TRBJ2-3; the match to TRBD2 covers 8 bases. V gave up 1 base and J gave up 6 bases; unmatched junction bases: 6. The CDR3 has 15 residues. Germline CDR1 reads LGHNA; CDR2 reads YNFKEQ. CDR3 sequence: CASSQAGGDADTQYF. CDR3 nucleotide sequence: TGTGCCAGCAGCCAAGCGGGGGGGGATGCGGATACGCAGTATTTT.

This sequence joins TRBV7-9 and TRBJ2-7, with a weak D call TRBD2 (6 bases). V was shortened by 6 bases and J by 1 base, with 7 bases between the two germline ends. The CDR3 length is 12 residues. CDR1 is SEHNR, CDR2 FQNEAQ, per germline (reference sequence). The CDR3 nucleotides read TGTGCCAGCAGGGGGGGATCCTACGAGCAGTACTTC. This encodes CASRGGSYEQYF.

DNA of the CDR3: TGTGCCAGCAGTGAAAGGCTGGGAGTAACCGGGGAGCTGTTTTTT. This encodes CASSERLGVTGELFF. The chain carries TRBV6-1 and TRBJ2-2, with a weak D call TRBD2 (5 bases). The CDR3 extends over 15 amino acids. Trimming pared 2 bases from V and 5 bases from J, leaving 12 bases between. Germline CDR1 is MNHNS and CDR2 is SASEGT.

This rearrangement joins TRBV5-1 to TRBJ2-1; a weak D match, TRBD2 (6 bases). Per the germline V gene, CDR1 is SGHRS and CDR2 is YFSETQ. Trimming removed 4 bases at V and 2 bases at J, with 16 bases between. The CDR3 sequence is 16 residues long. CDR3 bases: TGCGCCAGCAGCGTGGAGGGATTACCTACCTACAATGAGCAGTTCTTC. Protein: CASSVEGLPTYNEQFF.

The CDR3 nucleotides read TGTGCCAGCAGCCCTCGACAGTCCGGTAACCCTGATTCACCCCTCCACTTT. This sequence encodes CASSPRQSGNPDSPLHF. This chain links TRBV4-2 with TRBJ1-6; tentatively, D is TRBD1 (5 bases). The CDR3 spans 17 residues. Trimming took off 4 bases at V and 8 bases at J, with 21 bases between the two ends. Germline CDR1 is LGHNA and CDR2 is YNFKEQ.

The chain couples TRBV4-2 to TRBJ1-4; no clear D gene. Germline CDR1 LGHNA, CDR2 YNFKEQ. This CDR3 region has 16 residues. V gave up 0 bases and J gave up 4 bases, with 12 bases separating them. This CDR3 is CASSQEEYSLNEKLFF. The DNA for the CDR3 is TGTGCCAGCAGCCAAGAAGAATACAGCCTTAATGAAAAACTGTTTTTT.

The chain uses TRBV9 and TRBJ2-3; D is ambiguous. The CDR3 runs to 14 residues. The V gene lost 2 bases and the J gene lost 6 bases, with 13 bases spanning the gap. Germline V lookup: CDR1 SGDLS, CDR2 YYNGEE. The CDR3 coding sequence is TGTGCCAGCAGCGTTTCCCCATTTGTGGATACGCAGTATTTT. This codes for CASSVSPFVDTQYF.

The CDR3 here is CASSPRGTGDRPQHF. The CDR3 DNA reads TGTGCCAGCAGTCCGCGGGGGACAGGGGATAGGCCCCAGCATTTT. The chain joins TRBV27 to TRBJ1-5, with 10 bases fitting TRBD1. Unmatched junction bases numbered 10, after V lost 5 bases and J lost 9 bases. This CDR3 is built from 15 residues. CDR1 MNHEY and CDR2 SMNVEV come from the germline V gene (reference sequence).

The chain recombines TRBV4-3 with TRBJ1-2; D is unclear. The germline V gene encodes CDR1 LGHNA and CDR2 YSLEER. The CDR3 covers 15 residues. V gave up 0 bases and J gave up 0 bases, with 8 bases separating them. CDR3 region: CASSQEHDTNYGYTF. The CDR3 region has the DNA TGCGCCAGCAGCCAAGAACACGACACTAACTATGGCTACACCTTC.

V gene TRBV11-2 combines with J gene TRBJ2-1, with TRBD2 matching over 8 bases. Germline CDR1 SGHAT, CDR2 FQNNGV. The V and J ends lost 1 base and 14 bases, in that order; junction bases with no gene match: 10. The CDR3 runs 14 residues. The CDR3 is CASSLVAGGFEKFF. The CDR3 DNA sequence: TGTGCCAGCAGCTTAGTTGCGGGGGGTTTTGAAAAGTTCTTC.